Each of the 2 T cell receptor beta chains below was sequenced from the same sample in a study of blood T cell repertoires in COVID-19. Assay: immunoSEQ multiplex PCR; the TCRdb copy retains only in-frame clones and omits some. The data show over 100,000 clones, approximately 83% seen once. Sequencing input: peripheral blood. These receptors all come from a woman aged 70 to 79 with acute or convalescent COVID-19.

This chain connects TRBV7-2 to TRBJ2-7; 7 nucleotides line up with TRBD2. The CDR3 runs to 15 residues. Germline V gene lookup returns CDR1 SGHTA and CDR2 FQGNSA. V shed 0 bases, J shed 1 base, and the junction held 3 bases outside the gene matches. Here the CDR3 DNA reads TGTGCCAGCAGCTTAGCGGGGGGGGGATCCTACGAGCAGTACGTC. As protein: CASSLAGGGSYEQYV.

CDR3 sequence reads: CATSTGTRAYGYTF. The CDR3 coding sequence is TGTGCCACCAGCACTGGAACTAGGGCCTATGGCTACACCTTC. V and J are TRBV15 and TRBJ1-2, with D hard to call. Trimming pared 4 bases from V and 4 bases from J, leaving 13 bases between. This CDR3 has 14 amino acids. Germline-derived CDR1 and CDR2 are LNHNV and YYDKDF (reference sequence).